Reported below is one T cell receptor (beta chain). These data come from a study of blood T cell repertoires in COVID-19. Clones were read by immunoSEQ multiplex PCR, and TCRdb kept only the in-frame ones, dropping some. The table shows some 99,000 clones, with 80% to 90% occurring only once. This CDR3 is 15 amino acids long. V trimming: 0 bases; J trimming: 6 bases; junction bases outside the gene matches: 6. The germline V gene has CDR1 SGDLS and CDR2 YYNGEE. The chain combines TRBV9 with TRBJ2-3; 8 bases agree with TRBD2. The receptor was isolated from an elderly woman with active or convalescent COVID-19. The sample taken for sequencing was peripheral blood. CDR3 sequence (DNA): TGTGCCAGCAGCGTAGCGGGAGGGCCAGGGGATACGCAGTATTTT. It translates to CASSVAGGPGDTQYF.